This T cell receptor beta chain is drawn from a study of T cells after yellow fever vaccination. This CDR3 region has 14 residues. Trimming at V came to 5 bases and at J to 0 bases, leaving 4 bases not matched to a gene. There are a few counts of this clonotype. UMIs were added to TCR cDNA along with a universal primer site when it was made by 5'RACE template switching. TCRdb passed the 5' RACE reads through MiXCR, listing each CDR3 protein once. The data hold 510,000 or so distinct CDR3 sequences, with about 19% observed a single time. This receptor was taken from a young man who received the YFV17D yellow fever vaccine. The starting material was PBMCs, obtained 15 days after the yellow fever booster vaccination. V gene TRBV12-3 or TRBV12-4 combines with J gene TRBJ2-7; 7 positions agree with TRBD1. DNA of the CDR3: TGTGCCAGCAGTACGGGACAGATCTCCTACGAGCAGTACTTC. Translation gives CASSTGQISYEQYF.